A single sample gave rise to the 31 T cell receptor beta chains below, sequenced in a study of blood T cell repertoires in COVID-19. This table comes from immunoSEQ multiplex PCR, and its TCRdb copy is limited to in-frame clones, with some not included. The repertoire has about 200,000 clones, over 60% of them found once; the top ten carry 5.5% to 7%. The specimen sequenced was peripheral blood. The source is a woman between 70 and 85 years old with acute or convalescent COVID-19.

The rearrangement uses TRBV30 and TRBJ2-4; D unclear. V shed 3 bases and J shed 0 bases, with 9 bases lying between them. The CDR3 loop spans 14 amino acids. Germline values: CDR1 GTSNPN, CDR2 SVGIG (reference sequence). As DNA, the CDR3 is TGTGCCTGGAGCCCGCGGCTAGCCAAAAACATTCAGTACTTC. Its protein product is CAWSPRLAKNIQYF.

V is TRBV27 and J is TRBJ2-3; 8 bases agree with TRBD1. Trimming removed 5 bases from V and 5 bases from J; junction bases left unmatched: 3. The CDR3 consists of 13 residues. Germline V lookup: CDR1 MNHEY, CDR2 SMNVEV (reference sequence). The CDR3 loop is CASSTGGGDTQYF. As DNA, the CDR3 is TGTGCCAGCAGTACAGGGGGAGGAGATACGCAGTATTTT.

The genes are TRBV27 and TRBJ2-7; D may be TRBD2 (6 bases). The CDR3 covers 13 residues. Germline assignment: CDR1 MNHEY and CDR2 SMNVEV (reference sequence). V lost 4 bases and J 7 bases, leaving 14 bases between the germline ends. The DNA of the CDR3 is TGTGCCAGCAGTTGGACTACGATTGGGGAGCAGTACTTC. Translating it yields CASSWTTIGEQYF.

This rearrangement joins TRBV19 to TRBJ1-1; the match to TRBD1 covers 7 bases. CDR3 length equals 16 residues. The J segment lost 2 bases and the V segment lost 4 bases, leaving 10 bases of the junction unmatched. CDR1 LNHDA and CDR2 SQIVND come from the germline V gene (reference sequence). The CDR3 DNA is TGTGCCAGTAGTACCGAGACAGGGCGATTTAACACTGAAGCTTTCTTT. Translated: CASSTETGRFNTEAFF. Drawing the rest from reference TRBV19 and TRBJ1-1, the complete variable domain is DGGITQSPKYLFRKEGQNVTLSCEQNLNHDAMYWYRQDPGQGLRLIYYSQIVNDFQKGDIAEGYSVSREKKESFPLTVTSAQKNPTAFYLCASSTETGRFNTEAFFGQGTRLTVV.

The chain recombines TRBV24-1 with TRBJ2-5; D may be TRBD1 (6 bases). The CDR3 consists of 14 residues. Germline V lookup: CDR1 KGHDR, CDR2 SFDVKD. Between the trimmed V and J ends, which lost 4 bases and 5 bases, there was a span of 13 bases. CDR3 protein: CATSEQGSQETQYF. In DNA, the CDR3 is TGTGCCACCAGTGAACAGGGATCGCAGGAGACCCAGTACTTC.

CDR3 residues: CASSADRDRGRKLFF. DNA for the CDR3: TGCGCCAGCAGCGCCGACCGGGACAGGGGGCGAAAACTGTTTTTT. This chain joins TRBV5-1 and TRBJ1-4; 12 bases line up with TRBD1. The ends lost 4 bases at V and 10 bases at J; junction bases unmatched: 8. From germline, CDR1 is SGHRS and CDR2 YFSETQ. The length of the CDR3 is 15 residues.

The CDR3 spells CASSLKGGSGYTF. The CDR3 DNA is TGTGCCAGCAGCCTGAAGGGGGGGTCTGGCTACACCTTC. The chain joins TRBV7-2 to TRBJ1-2; possible D gene TRBD1, 6 bases. The CDR3 covers 13 residues. CDR1 is SGHTA and CDR2 is FQGNSA in the germline V gene. Trimming removed 5 bases at V and 7 bases at J, with 14 bases between. The variable domain in full, with the rest retrieved from reference TRBV7-2 and TRBJ1-2, is GAGVSQSPSNKVTEKGKDVELRCDPISGHTALYWYRQSLGQGLEFLIYFQGNSAPDKSGLPSDRFSAERTGGSVSTLTIQRTQQEDSAVYLCASSLKGGSGYTFGSGTRLTVV.

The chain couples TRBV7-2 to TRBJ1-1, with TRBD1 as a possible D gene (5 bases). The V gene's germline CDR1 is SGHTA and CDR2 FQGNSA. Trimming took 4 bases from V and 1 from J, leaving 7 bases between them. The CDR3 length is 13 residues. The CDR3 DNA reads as TGTGCCAGCAGCTCACAGGCGAACACTGAAGCTTTCTTT. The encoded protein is CASSSQANTEAFF.

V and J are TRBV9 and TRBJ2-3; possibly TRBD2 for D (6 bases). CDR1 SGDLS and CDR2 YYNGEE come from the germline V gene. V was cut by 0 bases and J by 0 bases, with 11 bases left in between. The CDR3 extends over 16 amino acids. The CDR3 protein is CASSVEKGTSTDTQYF. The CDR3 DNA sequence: TGTGCCAGCAGCGTAGAAAAAGGGACTAGCACAGATACGCAGTATTTT.

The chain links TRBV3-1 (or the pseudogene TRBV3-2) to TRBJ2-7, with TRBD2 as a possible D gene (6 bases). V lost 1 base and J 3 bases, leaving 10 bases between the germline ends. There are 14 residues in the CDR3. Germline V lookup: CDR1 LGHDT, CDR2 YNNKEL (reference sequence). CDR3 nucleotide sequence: TGTGCCAGCAGCCAAGTTGCGGGGAGCTACGAGCAGTACTTC. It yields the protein CASSQVAGSYEQYF.

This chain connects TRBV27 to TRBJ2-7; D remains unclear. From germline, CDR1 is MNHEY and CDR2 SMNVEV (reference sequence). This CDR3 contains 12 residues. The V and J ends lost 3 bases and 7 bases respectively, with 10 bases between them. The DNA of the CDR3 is TGTGCCAGCAGTTTCTTCCGGGTTGAGCAGTACTTC. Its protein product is CASSFFRVEQYF.

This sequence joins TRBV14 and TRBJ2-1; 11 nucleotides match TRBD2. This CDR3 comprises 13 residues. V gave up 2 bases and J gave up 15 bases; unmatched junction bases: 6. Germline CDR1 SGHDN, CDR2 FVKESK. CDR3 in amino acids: CASSQPTSGRLFF. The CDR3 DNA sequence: TGTGCCAGCAGCCAACCTACTAGCGGGAGATTGTTCTTC.

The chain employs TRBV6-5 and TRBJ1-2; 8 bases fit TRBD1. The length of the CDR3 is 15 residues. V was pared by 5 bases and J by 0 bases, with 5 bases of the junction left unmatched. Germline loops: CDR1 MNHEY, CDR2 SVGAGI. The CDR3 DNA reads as TGTGCCAGCAGTACCCCGGACAGGGCTAACTATGGCTACACCTTC. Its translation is CASSTPDRANYGYTF.

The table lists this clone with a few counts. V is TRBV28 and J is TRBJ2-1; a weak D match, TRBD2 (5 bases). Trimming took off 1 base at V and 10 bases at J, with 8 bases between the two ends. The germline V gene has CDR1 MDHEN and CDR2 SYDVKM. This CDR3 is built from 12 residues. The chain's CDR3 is CASSLSTGEQFF. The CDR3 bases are TGTGCCAGCAGTTTATCTACGGGGGAGCAGTTCTTC.

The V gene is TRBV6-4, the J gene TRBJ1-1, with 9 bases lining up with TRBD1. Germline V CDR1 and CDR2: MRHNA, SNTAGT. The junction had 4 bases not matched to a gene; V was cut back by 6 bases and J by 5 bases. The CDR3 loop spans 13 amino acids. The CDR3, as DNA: TGTGCCAGCAGCTATGACAGGGGGACTGAAGCTTTCTTT. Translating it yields CASSYDRGTEAFF.

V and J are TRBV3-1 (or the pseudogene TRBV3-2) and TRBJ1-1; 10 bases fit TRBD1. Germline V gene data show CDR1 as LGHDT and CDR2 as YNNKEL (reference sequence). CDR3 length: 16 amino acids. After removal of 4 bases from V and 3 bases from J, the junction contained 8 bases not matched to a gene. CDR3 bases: TGTGCCAGCAGCCCTGGGACAGGGGATTGGGACACTGAAGCTTTCTTT. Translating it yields CASSPGTGDWDTEAFF.

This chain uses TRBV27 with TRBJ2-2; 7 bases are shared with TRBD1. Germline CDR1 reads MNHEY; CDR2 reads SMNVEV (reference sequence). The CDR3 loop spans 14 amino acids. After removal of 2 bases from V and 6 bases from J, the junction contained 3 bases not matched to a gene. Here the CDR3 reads CASSLLQGAGELFF. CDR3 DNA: TGTGCCAGCAGTTTACTTCAGGGGGCCGGGGAGCTGTTTTTT.

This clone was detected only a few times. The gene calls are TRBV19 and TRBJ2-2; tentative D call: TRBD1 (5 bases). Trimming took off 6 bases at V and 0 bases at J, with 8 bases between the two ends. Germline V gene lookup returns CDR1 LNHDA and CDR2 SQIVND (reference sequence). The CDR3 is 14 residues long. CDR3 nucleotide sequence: TGTGCCAGTAGAGGGGTCGCGAACACCGGGGAGCTGTTTTTT. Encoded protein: CASRGVANTGELFF. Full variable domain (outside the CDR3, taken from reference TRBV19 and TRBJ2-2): DGGITQSPKYLFRKEGQNVTLSCEQNLNHDAMYWYRQDPGQGLRLIYYSQIVNDFQKGDIAEGYSVSREKKESFPLTVTSAQKNPTAFYLCASRGVANTGELFFGEGSRLTVL.

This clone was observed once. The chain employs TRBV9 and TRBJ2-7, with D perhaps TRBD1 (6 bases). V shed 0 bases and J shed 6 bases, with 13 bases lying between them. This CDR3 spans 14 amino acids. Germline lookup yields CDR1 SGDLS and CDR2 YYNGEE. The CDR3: CASSVAIQGGEQYF. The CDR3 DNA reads TGTGCCAGCAGCGTAGCTATACAGGGTGGCGAGCAGTACTTC.

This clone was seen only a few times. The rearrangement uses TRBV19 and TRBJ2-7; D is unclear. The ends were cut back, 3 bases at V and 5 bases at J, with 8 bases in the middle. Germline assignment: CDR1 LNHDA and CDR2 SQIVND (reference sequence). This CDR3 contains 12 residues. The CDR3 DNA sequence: TGTGCCAGTAGTATTGGTCAGAACGAGCAGTACTTC. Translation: CASSIGQNEQYF.

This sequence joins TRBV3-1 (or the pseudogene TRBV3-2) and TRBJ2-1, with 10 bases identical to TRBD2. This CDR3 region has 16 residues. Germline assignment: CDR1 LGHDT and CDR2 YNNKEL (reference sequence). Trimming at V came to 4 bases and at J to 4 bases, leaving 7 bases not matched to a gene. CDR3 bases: TGTGCCAGCAGCCCCCTCCTAGCGGGAGTTTACAATGAGCAGTTCTTC. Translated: CASSPLLAGVYNEQFF.

This chain's CDR3 is CASSQEGGTEQYF. DNA of the CDR3: TGTGCCAGCAGCCAAGAGGGAGGGACCGAGCAGTACTTC. V usage is TRBV3-1 (or the pseudogene TRBV3-2) and J usage is TRBJ2-7; the match to TRBD2 covers 7 bases. The germline CDR1 and CDR2 sequences are LGHDT and YNNKEL (reference sequence). J was trimmed by 6 bases and V by 0 bases; bases with no gene match: 2. CDR3 length equals 13 residues.

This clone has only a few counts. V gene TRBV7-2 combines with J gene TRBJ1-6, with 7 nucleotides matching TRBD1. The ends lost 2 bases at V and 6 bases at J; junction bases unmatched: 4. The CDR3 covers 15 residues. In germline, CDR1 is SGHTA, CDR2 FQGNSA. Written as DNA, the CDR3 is TGTGCCAGCAGCTTAACCCGGGACAGTAATTCACCCCTCCACTTT. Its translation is CASSLTRDSNSPLHF.

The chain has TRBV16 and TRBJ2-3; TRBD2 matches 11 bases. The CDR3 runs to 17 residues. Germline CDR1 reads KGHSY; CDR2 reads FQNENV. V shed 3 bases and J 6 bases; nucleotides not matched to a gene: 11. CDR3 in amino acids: CASSHPTTSGSMDTQYF. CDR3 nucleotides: TGTGCCAGCAGCCACCCTACCACTAGCGGGAGTATGGATACGCAGTATTTT.

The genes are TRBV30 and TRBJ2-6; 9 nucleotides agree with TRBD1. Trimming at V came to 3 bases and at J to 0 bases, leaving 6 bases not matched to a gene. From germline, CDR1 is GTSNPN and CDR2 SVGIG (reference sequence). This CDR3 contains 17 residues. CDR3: CAWRRDRARSGANVLTF. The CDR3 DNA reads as TGTGCCTGGAGACGGGACAGGGCCCGCTCTGGGGCCAACGTCCTGACTTTC.

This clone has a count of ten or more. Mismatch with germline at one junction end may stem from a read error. The CDR3: CASSEEGIPNF. The CDR3 coding sequence is TGTGCCAGCAGTGAAGAGGGGATCCCAAACTTC. This rearrangement joins TRBV6-1 to TRBJ2-5, with D perhaps matching TRBD1 (5 bases). The CDR3 extends over 11 amino acids. Per germline, CDR1 MNHNS and CDR2 SASEGT.

The CDR3 DNA follows: TGTGCCAGCAGCTTCTGTCTAGCGGGAGCGCCTGAGCCCGATGAGCAGTTCTTC. Protein product: CASSFCLAGAPEPDEQFF. The rearrangement links TRBV7-4 to TRBJ2-1; 10 bases agree with TRBD2. The V and J ends lost 3 bases and 8 bases, in that order; junction bases with no gene match: 16. This CDR3 is built from 18 residues. Per the germline V gene, CDR1 is SGHVT and CDR2 is SQSDAQ.

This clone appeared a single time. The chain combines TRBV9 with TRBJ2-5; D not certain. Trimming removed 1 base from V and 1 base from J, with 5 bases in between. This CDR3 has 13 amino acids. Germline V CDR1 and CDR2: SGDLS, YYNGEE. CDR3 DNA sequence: TGTGCCAGCAGCGTATACGGCCAAGAGACCCAGTACTTC. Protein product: CASSVYGQETQYF.

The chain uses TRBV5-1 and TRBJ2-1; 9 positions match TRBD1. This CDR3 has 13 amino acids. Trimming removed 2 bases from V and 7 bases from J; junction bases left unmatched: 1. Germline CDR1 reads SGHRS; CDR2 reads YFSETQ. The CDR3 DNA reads TGCGCCAGCAGCTTAGGACAGGGGAATGAGCAGTTCTTC. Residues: CASSLGQGNEQFF. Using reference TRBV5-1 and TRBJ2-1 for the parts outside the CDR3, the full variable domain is KAGVTQTPRYLIKTRGQQVTLSCSPISGHRSVSWYQQTPGQGLQFLFEYFSETQRNKGNFPGRFSGRQFSNSRSEMNVSTLELGDSALYLCASSLGQGNEQFFGPGTRLTVL.

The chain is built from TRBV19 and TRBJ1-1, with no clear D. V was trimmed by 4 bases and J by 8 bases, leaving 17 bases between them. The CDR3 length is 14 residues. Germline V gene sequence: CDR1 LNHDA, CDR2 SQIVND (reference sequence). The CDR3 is CASSTETPGQEAFF. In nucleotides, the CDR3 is TGTGCCAGTAGTACCGAAACTCCGGGTCAGGAAGCTTTCTTT. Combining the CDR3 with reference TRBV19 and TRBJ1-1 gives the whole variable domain DGGITQSPKYLFRKEGQNVTLSCEQNLNHDAMYWYRQDPGQGLRLIYYSQIVNDFQKGDIAEGYSVSREKKESFPLTVTSAQKNPTAFYLCASSTETPGQEAFFGQGTRLTVV.

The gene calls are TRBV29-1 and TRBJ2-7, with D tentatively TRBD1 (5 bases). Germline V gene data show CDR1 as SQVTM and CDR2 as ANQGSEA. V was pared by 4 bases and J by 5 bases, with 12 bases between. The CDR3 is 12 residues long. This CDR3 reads CSVGAGYHEQYF. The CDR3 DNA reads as TGCAGCGTTGGGGCAGGGTACCACGAGCAGTACTTC.